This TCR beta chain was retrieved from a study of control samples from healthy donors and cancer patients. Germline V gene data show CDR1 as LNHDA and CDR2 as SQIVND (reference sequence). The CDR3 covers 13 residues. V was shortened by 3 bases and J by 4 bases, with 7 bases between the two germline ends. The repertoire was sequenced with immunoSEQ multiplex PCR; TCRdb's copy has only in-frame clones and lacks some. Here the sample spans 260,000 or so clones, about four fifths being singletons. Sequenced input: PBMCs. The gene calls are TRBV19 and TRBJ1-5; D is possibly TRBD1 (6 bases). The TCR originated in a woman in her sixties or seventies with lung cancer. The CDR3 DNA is TGTGCCAGTAGTATGGACAGAAATCAGCCCCAGCATTTT. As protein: CASSMDRNQPQHF.